Presented here are 16 T cell receptor beta chains from one specimen sequenced in a study of OX40 agonist ivuxolimab in advanced cancers. Method: immunoSEQ multiplex PCR; TCRdb's copy keeps in-frame clones and lacks some. This repertoire shows about 93,000 clones, about 91% found once; its top ten account for roughly 0.53%. The sample was CD4+ or CD8+ T cells sorted from blood, taken in a trial of the OX40 agonist ivuxolimab. These receptors all stem from an adult with an advanced solid tumor such as melanoma, head and neck, liver or kidney cancer.

The CDR3 reads CASSLVGGGTDTQYF. Written as DNA, the CDR3 is TGTGCCAGCAGCTTAGTGGGTGGGGGCACAGATACGCAGTATTTT. The rearrangement links TRBV7-3 to TRBJ2-3, with unresolved D. Germline CDR1 is SGHTA and CDR2 is FQGTGA. The ends were cut back, 2 bases at V and 1 base at J, with 10 bases in the middle. This CDR3 spans 15 amino acids.

The rearrangement uses TRBV5-1 and TRBJ1-4; possible D gene TRBD1, 5 bases. V gave up 2 bases and J gave up 4 bases, with 12 bases separating them. Looked up from germline, CDR1 is SGHRS and CDR2 is YFSETQ. The CDR3 sequence is 15 residues long. This chain's CDR3 is CASSFWGWGNEKLFF. CDR3 in DNA: TGCGCCAGCAGCTTCTGGGGGTGGGGTAATGAAAAACTGTTTTTT.

This sequence joins TRBV11-3 and TRBJ2-5, with 8 bases lining up with TRBD1. The germline V gene encodes CDR1 SGHNT and CDR2 YENEEA. V was pared by 1 base and J by 5 bases, with 6 bases of the junction left unmatched. The CDR3 runs 15 residues. CDR3 sequence: CASSLAQGAWETQYF. CDR3 in DNA: TGTGCCAGCAGCTTAGCTCAGGGGGCTTGGGAGACCCAGTACTTC. Full variable domain (missing parts from reference TRBV11-3 and TRBJ2-5): EAGVVQSPRYKIIEKKQPVAFWCNPISGHNTLYWYLQNLGQGPELLIRYENEEAVDDSQLPKDRFSAERLKGVDSTLKIQPAELGDSAVYLCASSLAQGAWETQYFGPGTRLLVL.

This clone was seen only once. The genes are TRBV11-3 and TRBJ2-1, with D unclear. In germline, CDR1 is SGHNT, CDR2 YENEEA. The V and J ends lost 5 bases and 5 bases respectively, with 10 bases between them. The CDR3 loop spans 13 amino acids. CDR3 sequence (DNA): TGTGCCAGCAGCAGATCATGGAACAATGAGCAGTTCTTC. Translated: CASSRSWNNEQFF.

The chain's CDR3 is CASSLFAGNIQYF. CDR3 sequence (DNA): TGTGCCAGCAGTTTATTTGCGGGAAACATTCAGTACTTC. The chain couples TRBV27 to TRBJ2-4, with a weak D call TRBD2 (5 bases). Between the trimmed V and J ends, which lost 1 base and 6 bases, there was a span of 7 bases. This CDR3 is built from 13 residues. Looked up from germline, CDR1 is MNHEY and CDR2 is SMNVEV (reference sequence).

This chain joins TRBV7-6 and TRBJ2-2, with 14 bases aligning to TRBD2. This CDR3 contains 19 residues. The V and J ends lost 5 bases and 0 bases, in that order; junction bases with no gene match: 8. Germline-derived CDR1 and CDR2 are SGHVS and FNYEAQ. In DNA, the CDR3 is TGTGCCAGCAGCCGGGGACAGGGACTAGCGGGGGCGAACACCGGGGAGCTGTTTTTT. As protein: CASSRGQGLAGANTGELFF. Full variable domain (missing parts from reference TRBV7-6 and TRBJ2-2): GAGVSQSPRYKVTKRGQDVALRCDPISGHVSLYWYRQALGQGPEFLTYFNYEAQQDKSGLPNDRFSAERPEGSISTLTIQRTEQRDSAMYRCASSRGQGLAGANTGELFFGEGSRLTVL.

In nucleotides, the CDR3 is TGTGCCAGCAGTAGGGATTCCAGCTCCTATAATTCACCCCTCCACTTT. As protein: CASSRDSSSYNSPLHF. The chain links TRBV27 to TRBJ1-6; D is ambiguous. Trimming took off 5 bases at V and 0 bases at J, with 11 bases between the two ends. The CDR3 is 16 residues long. Germline lookup yields CDR1 MNHEY and CDR2 SMNVEV (reference sequence).

This chain joins TRBV15 and TRBJ2-7, with 14 bases lining up with TRBD2. Germline CDR1 LNHNV, CDR2 YYDKDF (reference sequence). V was pared by 5 bases and J by 4 bases, with 4 bases of the junction left unmatched. CDR3 length equals 15 residues. The CDR3 region is CATSGGTSGGYEQYF. The CDR3 nucleotides are TGTGCCACCAGCGGAGGGACTAGCGGGGGTTACGAGCAGTACTTC. The complete variable domain, with remaining parts taken from reference TRBV15 and TRBJ2-7, reads DAMVIQNPRYQVTQFGKPVTLSCSQTLNHNVMYWYQQKSSQAPKLLFHYYDKDFNNEADTPDNFQSRRPNTSFCFLDIRSPGLGDTAMYLCATSGGTSGGYEQYFGPGTRLTVT.

This sequence joins TRBV6-5 and TRBJ2-2; 9 nucleotides agree with TRBD2. Trimming at V came to 8 bases and at J to 5 bases, leaving 6 bases not matched to a gene. Germline CDR1 is MNHEY and CDR2 is SVGAGI. The CDR3 covers 14 residues. The CDR3 region is CASSSGGRTGELFF. DNA of the CDR3: TGTGCCAGCTCGAGCGGGGGGCGGACCGGGGAGCTGTTTTTT.

The gene calls are TRBV11-1 and TRBJ1-2; 10 nucleotides line up with TRBD1. V trimming: 4 bases; J trimming: 0 bases; junction bases outside the gene matches: 5. Germline-derived CDR1 and CDR2 are SGHAT and FQDESV (reference sequence). CDR3 length: 16 amino acids. As DNA, the CDR3 is TGTGCCAGCAGCTCGGGACAGGGGACTCCTAACTATGGCTACACCTTC. It specifies CASSSGQGTPNYGYTF.

This rearrangement joins TRBV6-5 to TRBJ2-2, with D unresolved. This CDR3 region has 15 residues. The V gene's germline CDR1 is MNHEY and CDR2 SVGAGI. The V end lost 7 bases, the J end lost 0 bases, and 12 bases lay between the germline ends. The CDR3 protein is CASKGRSSNTGELFF. The CDR3 DNA follows: TGTGCCAGCAAAGGAAGATCCTCGAACACCGGGGAGCTGTTTTTT.

This rearrangement joins TRBV5-1 to TRBJ1-3; 7 nucleotides match TRBD1. CDR1 is SGHRS and CDR2 is YFSETQ in the germline V gene. The CDR3 consists of 15 residues. The ends lost 4 bases at V and 0 bases at J; junction bases unmatched: 4. The CDR3 nucleotides are TGCGCCAGCAGCGTGGGACAGAACTCTGGAAACACCATATATTTT. This gives the protein CASSVGQNSGNTIYF.

This sequence joins TRBV11-2 and TRBJ2-1; 7 bases line up with TRBD1. The germline V gene has CDR1 SGHAT and CDR2 FQNNGV. The ends lost 2 bases at V and 0 bases at J; junction bases unmatched: 4. This CDR3 contains 16 residues. The CDR3 DNA sequence: TGTGCCAGCAGCTTAAGGGGGCTCGGCTCCTACAATGAGCAGTTCTTC. This gives the protein CASSLRGLGSYNEQFF.

This chain links TRBV7-9 with TRBJ2-5, with D perhaps matching TRBD2 (5 bases). CDR3 size: 13 residues. From germline, CDR1 is SEHNR and CDR2 FQNEAQ (reference sequence). V lost 3 bases and J lost 1, with 6 bases in between. CDR3 nucleotide sequence: TGTGCCAGCAGCTTCGGGGTCCAAGAGACCCAGTACTTC. As protein: CASSFGVQETQYF.

The chain links TRBV15 to TRBJ2-7; TRBD1 matches at 8 bases. Trimming removed 1 base from V and 2 bases from J; junction bases left unmatched: 4. The CDR3 spans 15 residues. Germline-derived CDR1 and CDR2 are LNHNV and YYDKDF (reference sequence). This chain's CDR3 is CATSRGGQAPYEQYF. CDR3 DNA: TGTGCCACCAGCAGAGGGGGACAGGCCCCCTACGAGCAGTACTTC.

This chain links TRBV4-2 with TRBJ2-3, with 10 bases aligning to TRBD2. The CDR3 spans 18 residues. CDR1 and CDR2 (germline): LGHNA, YNFKEQ. Trimming took 0 bases from V and 2 from J; bases not matched to a gene: 8. In DNA, the CDR3 is TGTGCCAGCAGCCAAGATTATCCGGGACTAGCGCCCACAGATACGCAGTATTTT. This codes for CASSQDYPGLAPTDTQYF.